These 22 T cell receptor beta chains share one sample of origin, sequenced in a study of cytomegalovirus exposure and HLA in healthy donors. PCR primers comprised 60 Vbeta and 13 Jbeta primers. Using immunoSEQ multiplex PCR, the repertoire was profiled, and TCRdb retains in-frame clones only, with some absent. Among 100,000 or so clones listed, 85% were seen once. Material for sequencing was PBMCs. Every receptor here comes from a man aged 25-45 years in good health and CMV-seronegative.

The CDR3 DNA reads TGTGCCAGCAGTAACCAAGTCGGGATTGAGACCCAGTACTTC. Its translation is CASSNQVGIETQYF. This sequence joins TRBV6-5 and TRBJ2-5; perhaps TRBD2 as D (5 bases). This CDR3 contains 14 residues. Per germline, CDR1 MNHEY and CDR2 SVGAGI. The ends were cut back, 5 bases at V and 5 bases at J, with 15 bases in the middle.

The V gene is TRBV28, the J gene TRBJ2-7; no reliable D call. Germline V CDR1 and CDR2: MDHEN, SYDVKM. This CDR3 contains 16 residues. The V end was cut by 1 base, the J end by 0 bases, with 13 bases between. CDR3 sequence: CASSLYSLTSSYEQYF. CDR3 DNA sequence: TGTGCCAGCAGTTTATACAGCCTTACATCCTCCTACGAGCAGTACTTC. Together with reference TRBV28 and TRBJ2-7, the CDR3 gives the full variable domain: DVKVTQSSRYLVKRTGEKVFLECVQDMDHENMFWYRQDPGLGLRLIYFSYDVKMKEKGDIPEGYSVSREKKERFSLILESASTNQTSMYLCASSLYSLTSSYEQYFGPGTRLTVT.

This clone was seen just once. The chain has TRBV28 and TRBJ2-7; possible D gene TRBD1, 5 bases. The V gene's germline CDR1 is MDHEN and CDR2 SYDVKM. This CDR3 is 14 amino acids long. Trimming shortened V by 7 bases and J by 3 bases, and 16 bases separated the two germline ends. In DNA, the CDR3 is TGTGCCAGCAAGCTGCTCGTGACAGACTACGAGCAGTACTTC. Encoded protein: CASKLLVTDYEQYF.

This chain links TRBV5-1 with TRBJ2-5; a possible D gene is TRBD1 (5 bases). Trimming stripped 1 base from V and 3 bases from J, with 16 bases between. In germline, CDR1 is SGHRS, CDR2 YFSETQ. CDR3 length equals 16 residues. The DNA for the CDR3 is TGCGCCAGCAGCTTGAGAAGGGGCGACGTTAAAGAGACCCAGTACTTC. Translating gives CASSLRRGDVKETQYF.

The chain recombines TRBV11-3 with TRBJ1-2, with 9 bases aligning to TRBD1. The junction had 8 bases not matched to a gene; V was cut back by 4 bases and J by 2 bases. This CDR3 is built from 16 residues. The germline V gene encodes CDR1 SGHNT and CDR2 YENEEA. CDR3 DNA sequence: TGTGCCAGCAGCTATCAAAGGACAGGGGCAAACTATGGCTACACCTTC. This codes for CASSYQRTGANYGYTF.

This chain links TRBV28 with TRBJ1-6, with D perhaps matching TRBD1 (5 bases). Trimming took off 6 bases at V and 8 bases at J, with 17 bases between the two ends. This CDR3 contains 15 residues. CDR1 and CDR2 from the germline V gene are MDHEN and SYDVKM. CDR3 residues: CASSPGSLWDSPLHF. The DNA of the CDR3 is TGTGCCAGCAGCCCAGGGTCTCTCTGGGATTCACCCCTCCACTTT.

This clone showed up just once. The chain joins TRBV5-6 to TRBJ1-6, with D hard to call. Germline values: CDR1 SGHDT, CDR2 YYEEEE. V was shortened by 7 bases and J by 8 bases, with 16 bases between the two germline ends. The CDR3 consists of 14 residues. CDR3 loop: CASLRGGLDSPLHF. As DNA, the CDR3 is TGTGCCAGCTTACGCGGTGGTTTAGATTCACCCCTCCACTTT.

V is TRBV7-2 and J is TRBJ2-7, with 10 bases lining up with TRBD2. Per the germline V gene, CDR1 is SGHTA and CDR2 is FQGNSA. This CDR3 has 16 amino acids. V shed 1 base and J 1 base; nucleotides not matched to a gene: 4. CDR3 in DNA: TGTGCCAGCAGCTTAGGGAGCGGGAGGGGTTCCTACGAGCAGTACTTC. It codes for CASSLGSGRGSYEQYF.

This clone was counted a single time. The chain recombines TRBV5-1 with TRBJ1-5, with a tentative D call TRBD1 (6 bases). CDR1 and CDR2 from the germline V gene are SGHRS and YFSETQ. The CDR3 runs 13 residues. V was trimmed by 4 bases and J by 5 bases, leaving 10 bases between them. Written as DNA, the CDR3 is TGCGCCAGCAGCCCCAACAGGGATCAGCCCCAGCATTTT. Amino acid sequence: CASSPNRDQPQHF.

The chain employs TRBV5-5 and TRBJ1-1; tentatively, D is TRBD1 (5 bases). The CDR3 has 13 residues. The V gene's germline CDR1 is SGHKS and CDR2 YYEKEE (reference sequence). Trimming cost V 2 bases and J 8 bases, with 13 bases left between them. The CDR3 here is CASSFLVQGEAFF. The DNA of the CDR3 is TGTGCCAGCAGCTTCTTGGTGCAGGGCGAAGCTTTCTTT.

The chain is built from TRBV18 and TRBJ2-7, with 7 positions matching TRBD1. The J segment lost 3 bases and the V segment lost 4 bases, leaving 6 bases of the junction unmatched. Per germline, CDR1 KGHSH and CDR2 LQKENI. This CDR3 contains 14 residues. CDR3: CASSRDSNLYEQYF. The CDR3, as DNA: TGTGCCAGCTCACGGGACAGTAACCTCTACGAGCAGTACTTC.

This chain joins TRBV18 and TRBJ2-1; 10 bases agree with TRBD2. This CDR3 is built from 16 residues. The junction had 6 bases not matched to a gene; V was cut back by 2 bases and J by 5 bases. CDR1 KGHSH and CDR2 LQKENI come from the germline V gene. This CDR3 is CASSPYLLAGDNEQFF. The CDR3 DNA sequence: TGTGCCAGCTCACCATATCTGCTAGCGGGGGACAATGAGCAGTTCTTC.

This clone came up once. The rearrangement joins TRBV5-4 to TRBJ1-1; 12 positions agree with TRBD1. Germline V gene lookup returns CDR1 SGHNT and CDR2 YYREEE (reference sequence). The junction had 9 bases not matched to a gene; V was cut back by 5 bases and J by 1 base. The CDR3 is 17 residues long. The CDR3 coding sequence is TGTGCCAGCAGTGGGGGAGGGACAGGGGGCTCGAACACTGAAGCTTTCTTT. Translating it yields CASSGGGTGGSNTEAFF.

The genes are TRBV6-6 and TRBJ2-7; D possibly corresponds to TRBD2 (5 bases). CDR3 size: 12 residues. V was clipped by 8 bases and J by 2 bases, with 10 bases between them. CDR1 MNHNY and CDR2 SVGAGI come from the germline V gene (reference sequence). DNA for the CDR3: TGTGCCAGCTCACTCGGGGCCTACGAGCAGTACTTC. It specifies CASSLGAYEQYF.

The chain carries TRBV7-8 and TRBJ2-7, with D maybe TRBD2 (6 bases). The germline CDR1 and CDR2 sequences are SGHVS and FQNEAQ. The V gene lost 5 bases and the J gene lost 3 bases, with 23 bases spanning the gap. The CDR3 extends over 17 amino acids. The CDR3 loop is CASSVRSGDLGYYEQYF. As DNA, the CDR3 is TGTGCCAGCAGCGTACGTTCGGGGGACCTGGGTTACTACGAGCAGTACTTC.

The chain recombines TRBV28 with TRBJ1-2; 7 bases match TRBD1. Unmatched junction bases numbered 14, after V lost 3 bases and J lost 4 bases. The CDR3 consists of 17 residues. Germline assignment: CDR1 MDHEN and CDR2 SYDVKM. The CDR3 reads CASSLGFGGGGGYGYTF. The CDR3 DNA sequence: TGTGCCAGCAGTTTGGGGTTCGGAGGGGGCGGAGGCTATGGCTACACCTTC.

The rearrangement joins TRBV25-1 to TRBJ2-3; D possibly corresponds to TRBD2 (5 bases). Trimming removed 4 bases at V and 1 base at J, with 9 bases between. Germline V gene sequence: CDR1 MGHDK, CDR2 SYGVNS. The CDR3 consists of 14 residues. This chain's CDR3 is CASSAAGGTDTQYF. The CDR3 DNA reads TGTGCCAGCAGTGCTGCCGGGGGCACAGATACGCAGTATTTT.

The chain recombines TRBV19 with TRBJ1-5, with 11 bases matching TRBD1. The junction had 6 bases not matched to a gene; V was cut back by 7 bases and J by 4 bases. From germline, CDR1 is LNHDA and CDR2 SQIVND (reference sequence). This CDR3 has 15 amino acids. CDR3 region: CASTGQGALNQPQHF. The CDR3 DNA is TGTGCCAGTACCGGACAGGGGGCTTTAAATCAGCCCCAGCATTTT.

The J gene is TRBJ2-7, the V gene TRBV27; TRBD1 might be the D (5 bases). V gave up 3 bases and J gave up 5 bases, with 11 bases separating them. Per germline, CDR1 MNHEY and CDR2 SMNVEV (reference sequence). This CDR3 has 13 amino acids. The CDR3 reads CASSFSRVNEQYF. The CDR3, as DNA: TGTGCCAGCAGTTTTAGCAGGGTCAACGAGCAGTACTTC.

V and J are TRBV4-2 and TRBJ1-2, with D possibly TRBD1 on 5 matching bases. V lost 1 base and J 1 base, leaving 7 bases between the germline ends. The CDR3 loop spans 14 amino acids. CDR1 is LGHNA, CDR2 YNFKEQ, per germline. In nucleotides, the CDR3 is TGTGCCAGCAGCCAAGGGGGGGGTAACTATGGCTACACCTTC. This gives the protein CASSQGGGNYGYTF.

V is TRBV28 and J is TRBJ1-4; D perhaps matches TRBD1 (5 bases). With 5 bases removed from V and 4 bases from J, the gap between germline ends came to 11 bases. The CDR3 sequence is 14 residues long. Germline CDR1 reads MDHEN; CDR2 reads SYDVKM. CDR3 sequence: CASSLRQLNEKLFF. In nucleotides, the CDR3 is TGTGCCAGCAGTCTCCGACAGCTTAATGAAAAACTGTTTTTT.

The chain joins TRBV11-1 to TRBJ2-7; no firm D call. CDR1 SGHAT and CDR2 FQDESV come from the germline V gene (reference sequence). The CDR3 totals 13 residues. Trimming took off 0 bases at V and 0 bases at J, with 3 bases between the two ends. The CDR3 bases are TGTGCCAGCAGCTTAGCTATCTCCTACGAGCAGTACTTC. As protein: CASSLAISYEQYF.